This is a list of T cell receptor beta chains from one sample in a study of vaccination and CD4 T cells after COVID-19. TCRdb processed the PCR reads anew with MiXCR; each CDR3 protein has one entry. The table lists around 16,000 distinct CDR3 sequences, around 66% of them singletons, with 1% to 1.3% in the top ten. This specimen was CD4+ T cells from blood, taken after SARS-CoV-2 vaccination. Receptors originate from a human donor who had recovered from COVID-19. CDR3s include the opening cysteine and the closing phenylalanine or tryptophan. The D gene is left open where the match is weak. Clone size, where shown, is once, few, many, or a class for clones that have expanded.

d_gene	v_gene	abundance	j_gene	CDR3aa	CDR3nt
TRBD2	TRBV19	-	TRBJ2-7	CASSAFGGSAYEQYF	TGTGCCAGTAGTGCTTTCGGCGGGAGTGCGTACGAGCAGTACTTC
TRBD1	TRBV6-1	-	TRBJ1-2	CASREDPGQGEPSYGYTF	TGTGCCAGCAGAGAGGATCCGGGACAGGGGGAACCTAGCTATGGCTACACCTTC
TRBD2	TRBV6-1	-	TRBJ2-7	CASTLRTSGQSTSYEQYF	TGTGCCAGCACCCTTAGGACTAGCGGGCAATCTACCTCCTACGAGCAGTACTTC
TRBD1	TRBV28	-	TRBJ1-4	CASSLSMGQGWREKLFF	TGTGCCAGCAGCCTATCAATGGGACAGGGTTGGAGGGAAAAACTGTTTTTT
TRBD1	TRBV18	-	TRBJ1-1	CASSPRQGGNTEAFF	TGTGCCAGCTCACCCCGACAGGGAGGGAACACTGAAGCTTTCTTT
-	TRBV28	-	TRBJ1-2	CASSYAAGNYGYTF	TGTGCCAGCAGTTATGCAGCTGGAAACTATGGCTACACCTTC
TRBD2	TRBV27	-	TRBJ2-4	CASSFRIGGTSKNIQYF	TGTGCCAGCAGTTTCCGCATCGGGGGGACGTCGAAAAACATTCAGTACTTC
TRBD1	TRBV20-1	-	TRBJ2-7	CSARLRDRAYEQYF	TGCAGTGCTAGGTTACGGGACAGGGCCTACGAGCAGTACTTC
TRBD2	TRBV27	-	TRBJ2-5	CASSLTAGAKRETQYF	TGTGCCAGCAGTTTGACGGCGGGAGCCAAGAGGGAGACCCAGTACTTC
TRBD1	TRBV15	-	TRBJ2-7	CATSRDRTGADEQYF	TGTGCCACCAGCAGAGACCGGACAGGGGCAGACGAGCAGTACTTC
TRBD2	TRBV7-2	few	TRBJ2-7	CASSLVSSGVKYEQYF	TGTGCCAGCAGCTTAGTATCTAGCGGGGTTAAGTACGAGCAGTACTTC
TRBD2	TRBV20-1	-	TRBJ2-1	CSATGTSGSLASYNEQFF	TGCAGTGCTACCGGGACTAGCGGGAGTTTAGCTAGTTACAATGAGCAGTTCTTC
-	TRBV7-9	few	TRBJ2-2	CASSLAVTGELFF	TGTGCCAGCAGCTTAGCGGTGACCGGGGAGCTGTTTTTT
-	TRBV28	-	TRBJ1-1	CASSPPQQDHEAFF	TGTGCCAGCAGCCCACCGCAACAGGACCATGAAGCTTTCTTT
TRBD1	TRBV2	few	TRBJ1-2	CASSGTGFDGYTF	TGTGCCAGCAGCGGGACAGGGTTCGACGGCTACACCTTC
TRBD2	TRBV4-3	-	TRBJ2-3	CASSQARPGLAGGGDTQYF	TGCGCCAGCAGCCAAGCCCGCCCGGGACTAGCGGGCGGGGGAGATACGCAGTATTTT
-	TRBV24-1	-	TRBJ2-5	CATSSQGVTQYF	TGTGCCACCAGTTCCCAGGGTGTGACCCAGTACTTC
TRBD2	TRBV24-1	-	TRBJ2-5	CATSDPGTSGSGETQYF	TGTGCCACCAGTGACCCCGGGACTAGCGGGAGTGGAGAGACCCAGTACTTC
TRBD2	TRBV6-2/TRBV6-3	-	TRBJ2-1	CASSKWTSGMISYNEQFF	TGTGCCAGCAGTAAATGGACTAGCGGGATGATCTCCTACAATGAGCAGTTCTTC
-	TRBV30	-	TRBJ1-2	CAWSVVPGANYGYTF	TGTGCCTGGAGTGTAGTTCCAGGCGCAAACTATGGCTACACCTTC
-	TRBV19	-	TRBJ1-1	CASKTARSNTEAFF	TGTGCCAGTAAGACAGCTCGTTCGAACACTGAAGCTTTCTTT
-	TRBV20-1	-	TRBJ1-1	CSARGSSGVNTEAFF	TGCAGTGCTAGAGGTAGTTCAGGGGTGAACACTGAAGCTTTCTTT
TRBD2	TRBV20-1	-	TRBJ2-3	CSAPTSSADTQYF	TGCAGTGCTCCGACTAGCAGTGCAGATACGCAGTATTTT
TRBD1	TRBV6-1	-	TRBJ2-5	CASWGRGIETQYF	TGTGCCAGCTGGGGCAGGGGGATAGAGACCCAGTACTTC
-	TRBV28	-	TRBJ2-1	CASSSKGSSYNEQFF	TGTGCCAGCAGTTCGAAAGGGAGCTCCTACAATGAGCAGTTCTTC
-	TRBV20-1	once	TRBJ2-7	CSARVNTPTGEQYF	TGCAGTGCTAGAGTCAACACCCCGACTGGGGAGCAGTACTTC
TRBD2	TRBV20-1	-	TRBJ2-1	CSAPRVGLAEGIGGNEQFF	TGCAGTGCCCCCCGCGTCGGCCTAGCGGAGGGGATTGGGGGGAATGAGCAGTTCTTC
-	TRBV6-1	few	TRBJ1-1	CASSSPPENTEAFF	TGTGCCAGCAGTAGCCCCCCGGAGAACACTGAAGCTTTCTTT
TRBD1	TRBV6-7	-	TRBJ1-5	CASRDRDNQPQHF	TGTGCCAGCCGGGACAGGGACAATCAGCCCCAGCATTTT
-	TRBV20-1	-	TRBJ1-1	CSVTGGNTEAFF	TGCAGTGTGACAGGTGGCAACACTGAAGCTTTCTTT
-	TRBV2	-	TRBJ2-7	CASQGYLNYEQYF	TGTGCCAGCCAAGGCTACCTAAACTACGAGCAGTACTTC
TRBD2	TRBV27	-	TRBJ2-3	CASSLLDLAGGKDTQYF	TGTGCCAGCAGTTTATTGGACCTAGCGGGAGGTAAAGATACGCAGTATTTT
TRBD2	TRBV20-1	-	TRBJ2-7	CSAGQTGTSASEQYF	TGCAGTGCTGGCCAGACCGGGACTAGTGCGTCCGAGCAGTACTTC
TRBD2	TRBV20-1	few	TRBJ2-3	CSARGGLTSGSTDTQYF	TGCAGTGCCAGAGGGGGTCTGACTAGCGGAAGCACCGATACGCAGTATTTT
-	TRBV20-1	-	TRBJ1-5	CSASWTASYSNQPQHF	TGCAGTGCTAGTTGGACGGCATCATATAGCAATCAGCCCCAGCATTTT
TRBD2	TRBV24-1	-	TRBJ2-2	CATSDLRAGDTGELFF	TGTGCCACCAGTGATCTTCGAGCGGGAGACACCGGGGAGCTGTTTTTT
TRBD2	TRBV7-2	few	TRBJ2-1	CASSWFAGGRDEQFF	TGTGCCAGCAGCTGGTTTGCGGGAGGGCGGGATGAGCAGTTCTTC
-	TRBV20-1	-	TRBJ1-1	CSATMTVEAIF	TGCAGTGCGACAATGACAGTTGAAGCTATCTTT
TRBD1	TRBV20-1	-	TRBJ2-4	CSARWTGENIQYF	TGCAGTGCTAGATGGACAGGGGAAAACATTCAGTACTTC
-	TRBV20-1	-	TRBJ1-1	CSARLSGQLPNTEAFF	TGCAGTGCGCGACTATCAGGGCAGCTACCGAACACTGAAGCTTTCTTT
-	TRBV2	-	TRBJ1-6	CASSREVNSPLHF	TGTGCCAGCAGCAGGGAAGTTAATTCACCCCTCCACTTT
TRBD1	TRBV19	-	TRBJ1-5	CASTSDRTQPQHF	TGTGCCAGTACCTCGGACAGGACCCAGCCCCAGCATTTT
-	TRBV6-1	few	TRBJ1-2	CASSEGVVDYGYTF	TGTGCCAGCAGTGAAGGTGTCGTAGACTATGGCTACACCTTC
TRBD1	TRBV20-1	-	TRBJ2-2	CSARDQKRTGDGELFF	TGCAGTGCTAGAGACCAAAAGAGGACAGGGGACGGGGAGCTGTTTTTT
-	TRBV11-2	-	TRBJ1-2	CASSVLSQNYGYTF	TGTGCCAGCAGCGTACTCAGCCAGAACTATGGCTACACCTTC
TRBD1	TRBV20-1	-	TRBJ2-3	CSARRQGIPTDTQYF	TGCAGTGCCCGCCGACAGGGAATCCCCACAGATACGCAGTATTTT
-	TRBV27	-	TRBJ1-1	CASSSTLAWNTEAFF	TGTGCCAGCAGTTCTACTCTTGCCTGGAACACTGAAGCTTTCTTT
-	TRBV2	few	TRBJ2-1	CASSLYNEQFF	TGTGCCAGCAGTCTCTACAATGAGCAGTTCTTC
TRBD1	TRBV6-2/TRBV6-3	-	TRBJ1-6	CASSYNRPRTATGGTPGNSPLHF	TGTGCCAGCAGTTATAATAGACCGAGGACGGCGACAGGGGGCACCCCGGGGAATTCACCCCTCCACTTT
-	TRBV28	once	TRBJ2-2	CASSFLVSGELFF	TGTGCCAGCAGCTTCCTAGTTTCCGGGGAGCTGTTTTTT
-	TRBV9	-	TRBJ2-5	CASSVGVTGKETQYF	TGTGCCAGCAGCGTAGGGGTGACAGGAAAAGAGACCCAGTACTTC
-	TRBV20-1	once	TRBJ2-3	CSARDYGERTSTDTQYF	TGCAGTGCTAGAGATTATGGAGAGCGGACTAGCACAGATACGCAGTATTTT
-	TRBV28	-	TRBJ1-5	CASRNSNQPQHF	TGTGCCAGCCGAAATAGCAATCAGCCCCAGCATTTT
TRBD2	TRBV7-9	-	TRBJ2-2	CASKEREGVTGELFF	TGTGCCAGCAAGGAACGGGAGGGCGTTACCGGGGAGCTGTTTTTT
-	TRBV7-9	-	TRBJ1-2	CASSLSRGAGYTF	TGTGCCAGCAGCTTATCCAGGGGAGCTGGCTACACCTTC
TRBD1	TRBV18	-	TRBJ1-1	CASSRAPQGADTEAFF	TGTGCCAGCTCACGGGCGCCCCAGGGGGCCGACACTGAAGCTTTCTTT
TRBD1	TRBV10-3	-	TRBJ2-5	CAISESTPGQLRRAQYF	TGTGCCATCAGTGAGTCGACTCCGGGACAGCTGAGAAGAGCCCAGTACTTC